The clone carrying this T cell receptor beta chain was detected many times. What it recognizes is unknown. CDR1 and CDR2 from the germline V gene are SGHTA and FQGNSA. The CDR3 runs to 14 residues. Trimming took 5 bases from V and 5 from J, leaving 13 bases between them. One entry per CDR3 protein results from TCRdb running MiXCR on the reads. The table has a few hundred thousand distinct CDR3 sequences, about 25% seen once. This record belongs to a study of T cell repertoires in cytomegalovirus infection. Study-wide context: Matching HLA type, along with CMV infection, was indicated by public TCR beta signatures. Overall study findings and caveats: Dominant in the ex vivo response were TCR beta clonotypes restricted by HLA-C and specific for CMV. Summed frequency of public TCR beta families distinguished CMV carriers with the relevant HLA.

This chain links TRBV7-2 with TRBJ2-1; the D is unclear. The origin of this receptor is a human donor in good health (CMV status not recorded). Some clones in this sample may be carry-over from other donors' samples. Sequenced sample: PBMCs. CDR3 in amino acids: CASSPPPGHNEQFF. CDR3 DNA: TGTGCCAGCAGCCCTCCCCCGGGCCACAATGAGCAGTTCTTC.